The 15 T cell receptor beta chains in this list originate from one sample, sequenced in a study of regulatory T cells in long-lasting Graves disease. Regarding time point: newly diagnosed GD, antithyroid drugs for less than 3 months. PBMC-derived RNA was used for the TCR library. Researchers made TCR beta libraries by using iRepertoire HTBI primers and running Arm-PCR on CDR3 regions. MiXCR, run by TCRdb on the multiplex PCR reads, gives a single entry per CDR3 protein. This sample has around 450,000 distinct CDR3 sequences, with about a sixth found just once. These data were also filed under a second study, of T cells in Graves' hyperthyroidism and ophthalmopathy.

The sequencing here drew on peripheral blood mononuclear cells (PBMCs), taken at new diagnosis, from a patient treated with antithyroid drugs. The receptor set was obtained from a man in his forties or fifties with Graves disease.

V usage is TRBV9 and J usage is TRBJ2-3; D gene unclear. The germline gives CDR1 SGDLS, CDR2 YYNGEE. V lost 0 bases and J lost 6, with 5 bases in between. This CDR3 is built from 12 residues. The CDR3 sequence is CASSVERDTQYF. CDR3 nucleotide sequence: TGTGCCAGCAGCGTAGAGAGGGATACGCAGTATTTT.

There are a few counts of this clonotype. In DNA, the CDR3 is TGCAGCGTTCGGGACAGGGGAAGAAATGAGCAGTTCTTC. It yields the protein CSVRDRGRNEQFF. This sequence joins TRBV29-1 and TRBJ2-1; TRBD1 agrees at 10 bases. Looked up from germline, CDR1 is SQVTM and CDR2 is ANQGSEA. V was pared by 5 bases and J by 7 bases, with 5 bases of the junction left unmatched. This CDR3 has 13 amino acids.

This clonotype was detected only a few times. This rearrangement joins TRBV20-1 to TRBJ2-1; TRBD2 aligns across 11 bases. Germline loops: CDR1 DFQATT, CDR2 SNEGSKA (reference sequence). Losses at the gene ends were 4 bases for V and 8 bases for J; bases not matched to a gene: 7. The CDR3 loop spans 14 amino acids. CDR3 DNA sequence: TGCAGTGCTATAGCGGGAGGGCCTATCGATGAGCAGTTCTTC. Translated, it gives CSAIAGGPIDEQFF.

This clonotype was recorded a few times. V usage is TRBV20-1 and J usage is TRBJ1-2; tentative D call: TRBD1 (6 bases). The CDR3 has 16 residues. Trimming shortened V by 0 bases and J by 3 bases, and 17 bases separated the two germline ends. Germline V CDR1 and CDR2: DFQATT, SNEGSKA (reference sequence). In nucleotides, the CDR3 is TGCAGTGCTAGAGATAACCAGGCAGGGGCCTACTATGGCTACACCTTC. Translated: CSARDNQAGAYYGYTF.

This clonotype has a handful of counts. This sequence joins TRBV10-1 and TRBJ2-2; a possible D gene is TRBD2 (5 bases). Trimming removed 7 bases at V and 3 bases at J, with 12 bases between. The germline V gene encodes CDR1 WNHNN and CDR2 SYGVQD (reference sequence). There are 14 residues in the CDR3. This CDR3 is CASTPGIYTGELFF. Written as DNA, the CDR3 is TGCGCCAGCACTCCGGGGATCTACACCGGGGAGCTGTTTTTT.

This clonotype was seen repeatedly, ten times or more. The chain uses TRBV5-1 and TRBJ2-7, with 8 bases that match TRBD2. The CDR3 length is 15 residues. In germline, CDR1 is SGHRS, CDR2 YFSETQ. V trimming: 5 bases; J trimming: 5 bases; junction bases outside the gene matches: 12. CDR3 loop: CASREGAGVFNEQYF. As DNA, the CDR3 is TGCGCCAGCAGGGAGGGAGCGGGAGTGTTCAACGAGCAGTACTTC.

This sequence joins TRBV29-1 and TRBJ2-5; no firm D call. Trimming stripped 3 bases from V and 2 bases from J, with 10 bases between. This CDR3 is 13 amino acids long. Per the germline V gene, CDR1 is SQVTM and CDR2 is ANQGSEA. In DNA, the CDR3 is TGCAGCGTTGAGGTTCCCAGTCAAGAGACCCAGTACTTC. Protein product: CSVEVPSQETQYF.

This clonotype was seen a handful of times. This chain joins TRBV19 and TRBJ1-5, with unresolved D. From germline, CDR1 is LNHDA and CDR2 SQIVND (reference sequence). Trimming removed 3 bases at V and 0 bases at J, with 6 bases between. This CDR3 spans 14 amino acids. CDR3: CASSILDSNQPQHF. CDR3 in DNA: TGTGCCAGTAGTATTTTGGATAGCAATCAGCCCCAGCATTTT. The variable domain in full, completed from reference TRBV19 and TRBJ1-5, reads DGGITQSPKYLFRKEGQNVTLSCEQNLNHDAMYWYRQDPGQGLRLIYYSQIVNDFQKGDIAEGYSVSREKKESFPLTVTSAQKNPTAFYLCASSILDSNQPQHFGDGTRLSIL.

This clonotype was detected only a few times. The chain has TRBV12-3 or TRBV12-4 and TRBJ1-2; a possible D gene is TRBD1 (6 bases). CDR3 size: 14 residues. V lost 8 bases, J lost 2 bases, and 15 bases lay in between. CDR3 coding DNA: TGTGCCAGCGGGAGGGGGGTTGAGAACTATGGCTACACCTTC. It yields the protein CASGRGVENYGYTF.

This clonotype was counted ten times or more. V and J are TRBV7-3 and TRBJ2-3; 7 bases fit TRBD2. The J segment lost 3 bases and the V segment lost 4 bases, leaving 7 bases of the junction unmatched. The CDR3 spans 15 residues. Germline assignment: CDR1 SGHTA and CDR2 FQGTGA. CDR3 region: CASSYGGSWTDTQYF. CDR3 nucleotide sequence: TGTGCCAGCAGCTACGGCGGGAGTTGGACAGATACGCAGTATTTT.

This clonotype was counted ten times or more. The V gene is TRBV7-8, the J gene TRBJ1-2; tentative D call: TRBD1 (5 bases). The ends were cut back, 6 bases at V and 5 bases at J, with 16 bases in the middle. The CDR3 is 14 residues long. Germline V gene data show CDR1 as SGHVS and CDR2 as FQNEAQ. This chain's CDR3 is CASRPGSRSYGYTF. As DNA, the CDR3 is TGTGCCAGCAGACCAGGGTCGAGGAGTTATGGCTACACCTTC.

The chain couples TRBV25-1 to TRBJ2-3, with D possibly being TRBD1 (6 bases). V shed 6 bases and J shed 6 bases, with 19 bases lying between them. The CDR3 is 15 amino acids. The germline CDR1 and CDR2 sequences are MGHDK and SYGVNS. This CDR3 is CASSDTGTRWDTQYF. DNA of the CDR3: TGTGCCAGCAGCGATACCGGGACAAGATGGGATACGCAGTATTTT.

This clonotype was seen ten or more times. The CDR3 bases are TGTGCCAGCAGCCAAGACAGGGTCTCCTACAATGAGCAGTTCTTC. Translated: CASSQDRVSYNEQFF. V and J are TRBV7-3 and TRBJ2-1; 7 nucleotides match TRBD1. J lost 0 bases, V lost 5 bases, and 4 bases had no gene match. The CDR3 is 15 amino acids. Germline values: CDR1 SGHTA, CDR2 FQGTGA.

This clonotype was picked up many times. The chain is built from TRBV2 and TRBJ2-3; D might be TRBD1 (6 bases). From germline, CDR1 is SNHLY and CDR2 FYNNEI. The CDR3 is 16 residues long. V dropped 5 bases and J dropped 0 bases, with 15 bases sitting between them. CDR3: CASSLRDTPSTDTQYF. The CDR3 coding sequence is TGTGCCAGCAGTCTCCGGGACACACCTAGCACAGATACGCAGTATTTT.

V usage is TRBV12-3 or TRBV12-4 and J usage is TRBJ1-6; the D is unclear. CDR3 length equals 15 residues. The V end lost 3 bases, the J end lost 10 bases, and 16 bases lay between the germline ends. The CDR3 region has the DNA TGTGCCAGCAGTTTGTTGGGAGGACGGGAATCACCCCTCCACTTT. Protein sequence: CASSLLGGRESPLHF.